Listed below are T cell receptor beta chains from one sample, sequenced in a study of blood T cell repertoires in COVID-19. TCRdb's table, derived via immunoSEQ multiplex PCR, lists solely in-frame clones and lacks some. Of 65,000 to 90,000 clones listed, approximately 86% are singletons. The sample was peripheral blood. The source is a woman aged 45-59 years with active or convalescent COVID-19. Both conserved end residues are part of each CDR3. D genes are given only for firm matches. Size tells how often a clone was seen (once, few, many) or the class of an expanded clone, and some rows leave it out.

v_gene	j_gene	d_gene	abundance	CDR3aa	CDR3nt
TRBV5-1	TRBJ1-1	TRBD1	.	CASRTTGRNTEAFF	TGCGCCAGCAGGACGACAGGGAGGAACACTGAAGCTTTCTTT
TRBV6-5	TRBJ1-1	TRBD1	once	CASSLTGVQNTEAFF	TGTGCCAGCAGCTTAACAGGGGTTCAGAACACTGAAGCTTTCTTT
TRBV10-3	TRBJ2-3	.	.	CAISESTFTSTDTQYF	TGTGCCATCAGTGAGTCGACTTTTACTAGCACAGATACGCAGTATTTT
TRBV5-1	TRBJ1-4	.	.	CASTLEGATNEKLFF	TGCGCCAGCACCTTGGAAGGGGCAACTAATGAAAAACTGTTTTTT
TRBV19	TRBJ1-2	TRBD1	.	CASIGTAYGYTF	TGTGCCAGTATAGGGACAGCCTATGGCTACACCTTC
TRBV19	TRBJ1-4	.	once	CATRNIIANEKLFF	TGTGCCACTAGAAATATTATTGCTAATGAAAAACTGTTTTTT
TRBV7-8	TRBJ2-3	TRBD1	.	CASSLGTGPDTQYF	TGTGCCAGCAGCTTAGGGACAGGGCCAGATACGCAGTATTTT
TRBV4-3	TRBJ2-2	.	few	CASSQVPFTGELFF	TGCGCCAGCAGCCAAGTCCCCTTTACCGGGGAGCTGTTTTTT
TRBV14	TRBJ1-5	.	.	CASSQHLRGGVGNQPQHF	TGTGCCAGCAGCCAACACCTCCGCGGGGGCGTAGGCAATCAGCCCCAGCATTTT
TRBV2	TRBJ2-7	.	.	CASSPRKDFSYEQYF	TGTGCCAGCAGCCCTCGGAAGGACTTCTCCTACGAGCAGTACTTC